This T cell receptor beta chain stems from a study of blood T cell repertoires in COVID-19. Study-wide background: COVID-19 samples collected from the United States, Italy and Spain covered acute and convalescent phases. Nucleic acid was either cDNA or gDNA, and it came from T cells, B-cell-depleted T cells, or PBMCs.

The CDR3 runs to 15 residues. Germline V gene lookup returns CDR1 SGHVS and CDR2 FQNEAQ. In regard to this clone: A junction boundary mismatches the germline segment, possibly from a read error.

Only in-frame clones appear in the TCRdb table, and some are missing; sequencing was by immunoSEQ multiplex PCR. The sample carries around 36,000 clones, roughly four fifths recorded once. Sequencing used peripheral blood. The chain carries TRBV7-8 and TRBJ2-6; 10 bases map to TRBD1. The origin of this receptor is a man between 45 and 60 years old with acute or convalescent COVID-19. Here the CDR3 reads CASSWEGDRGADMAF. The CDR3 DNA follows: TGTGCCAGCAGCTGGGAGGGGGACAGGGGAGCCGATATGGCTTTC. The complete variable domain, with remaining parts taken from reference TRBV7-8 and TRBJ2-6, reads GAGVSQSPRYKVAKRGQDVALRCDPISGHVSLFWYQQALGQGPEFLTYFQNEAQLDKSGLPSDRFFAERPEGSVSTLKIQRTQQEDSAVYLCASSWEGDRGADMAFGAGSRLTVL.